This entry lists 15 T cell receptor beta chains sequenced from one sample in a study of T cells after yellow fever vaccination. TCRdb re-analysed the 5' RACE reads in MiXCR, keeping a single row per CDR3 protein. Among about 320,000 distinct CDR3 sequences listed, 4% to 5.5% were seen once. Sequences were derived from PBMCs, sampled 15 days after the yellow fever booster vaccination. The receptor set was obtained from a man aged 18 to 30 who received the YFV17D yellow fever vaccine.

This clonotype has a handful of counts. The chain recombines TRBV4-3 with TRBJ2-1; a weak D match, TRBD2 (6 bases). Trimming shortened V by 0 bases and J by 1 base, and 10 bases separated the two germline ends. CDR3 length: 16 residues. Looked up from germline, CDR1 is LGHNA and CDR2 is YSLEER. CDR3 coding DNA: TGCGCCAGCAGCCAAGATGGGGGAGGTTCCTACAATGAGCAGTTCTTC. This codes for CASSQDGGGSYNEQFF.

About this clonotype: The CDR3 ends on some other residue instead of the conserved phenylalanine or tryptophan, so this is likely a read error. The chain is built from TRBV20-1 and TRBJ1-5; D is uncertain. This CDR3 spans 14 amino acids. CDR1 is DFQATT, CDR2 SNEGSKA, per germline (reference sequence). Trimming stripped 1 base from V and 3 bases from J, with 10 bases between. In nucleotides, the CDR3 is TGCAGTGCTAGAGTACCGCTCTCCAATCAGCCCCAGCATATT. Residues: CSARVPLSNQPQHI.

The chain uses TRBV5-4 and TRBJ1-6, with D perhaps matching TRBD1 (6 bases). V lost 0 bases to trimming and J lost 2 bases, with 9 bases between them. CDR3 length: 16 residues. Germline CDR1 SGHNT, CDR2 YYREEE (reference sequence). In DNA form, the CDR3 reads TGTGCCAGCAGCTTGGCCCGGACAGCCTATAATTCACCCCTCCACTTT. Translating gives CASSLARTAYNSPLHF. Complete variable domain (other parts from reference TRBV5-4 and TRBJ1-6): ETGVTQSPTHLIKTRGQQVTLRCSSQSGHNTVSWYQQALGQGPQFIFQYYREEENGRGNFPPRFSGLQFPNYSSELNVNALELDDSALYLCASSLARTAYNSPLHFGNGTRLTVT.

This clonotype turned up a few times. V is TRBV12-3 or TRBV12-4 and J is TRBJ1-2; D unresolved. Between the trimmed V and J ends, which lost 7 bases and 0 bases, there was a span of 3 bases. This CDR3 has 11 amino acids. The CDR3 loop reads CASKANYGYTF. Here the CDR3 DNA reads TGTGCCAGCAAAGCTAACTATGGCTACACCTTC.

This chain uses TRBV29-1 with TRBJ2-1; maybe TRBD1 (5 bases). The CDR3 length is 14 residues. CDR1 is SQVTM, CDR2 ANQGSEA, per germline. Trimming pared 4 bases from V and 2 bases from J, leaving 12 bases between. CDR3 sequence reads: CSVGYGAPYNEQFF. The CDR3 DNA is TGCAGCGTTGGGTATGGGGCCCCCTACAATGAGCAGTTCTTC.

This clonotype came up many times. The chain has TRBV7-2 and TRBJ1-5; 9 positions match TRBD1. Germline-derived CDR1 and CDR2 are SGHTA and FQGNSA. This CDR3 has 14 amino acids. V was pared by 4 bases and J by 7 bases, with 5 bases of the junction left unmatched. The CDR3 sequence: CASSSTGGGQPQHF. CDR3 DNA: TGTGCCAGCAGCTCTACAGGGGGCGGGCAGCCCCAGCATTTT.

This clonotype came up many times. The chain has TRBV7-9 and TRBJ1-1; D unresolved. The ends were cut back, 3 bases at V and 4 bases at J, with 15 bases in the middle. Germline CDR1 reads SEHNR; CDR2 reads FQNEAQ (reference sequence). The CDR3 contains 15 residues. This CDR3 is CASSFKRALGTEAFF. In nucleotides, the CDR3 is TGTGCCAGCAGCTTTAAAAGGGCGCTGGGCACTGAAGCTTTCTTT.

The chain has TRBV2 and TRBJ2-5, with D possibly TRBD1 on 5 matching bases. From germline, CDR1 is SNHLY and CDR2 FYNNEI. The CDR3 length is 15 residues. V was trimmed by 2 bases and J by 8 bases, leaving 18 bases between them. CDR3 coding DNA: TGTGCCAGCAGTGAAAATCGGCAGGGCAGCAGTACCCAGTACTTC. Translating it yields CASSENRQGSSTQYF.

The rearrangement uses TRBV5-8 and TRBJ2-3; 8 bases align to TRBD2. CDR3 length: 17 amino acids. Unmatched junction bases numbered 16, after V lost 5 bases and J lost 5 bases. The germline V gene has CDR1 SGHTS and CDR2 YDEGEE. CDR3 DNA: TGTGCCAGCAGTTATACCGGGACTAGAGGGTACGGAGATACGCAGTATTTT. Protein: CASSYTGTRGYGDTQYF.

This clonotype was counted between two and nine times. V and J are TRBV4-1 and TRBJ2-2, with D unclear. V was trimmed by 1 base and J by 4 bases, leaving 13 bases between them. Germline V gene data show CDR1 as MGHRA and CDR2 as YSYEKL. This CDR3 spans 16 amino acids. The CDR3 nucleotides are TGCGCCAGCAGCCAAGGGAATCCGACGGTCACCGGGGAGCTGTTTTTT. Translation: CASSQGNPTVTGELFF.

The chain joins TRBV5-1 to TRBJ2-3; 8 bases align to TRBD1. CDR1 and CDR2 from the germline V gene are SGHRS and YFSETQ. The CDR3 totals 14 residues. V was pared by 4 bases and J by 6 bases, with 7 bases of the junction left unmatched. DNA for the CDR3: TGCGCCAGCAGCAGGGACAGGCCGGTCGATACGCAGTATTTT. Protein sequence: CASSRDRPVDTQYF.

This clonotype came up a few times. The chain joins TRBV4-1 to TRBJ2-7, with a tentative D call TRBD2 (6 bases). V gave up 1 base and J gave up 3 bases, with 13 bases separating them. Germline-derived CDR1 and CDR2 are MGHRA and YSYEKL. The CDR3 consists of 15 residues. This CDR3 reads CASSQADGGNYEQYF. The CDR3 nucleotides are TGCGCCAGCAGCCAAGCGGACGGGGGAAACTACGAGCAGTACTTC.

This chain links TRBV21-1 with TRBJ2-2; TRBD1 is the table's D call and was not checked against the DNA. TRBV21-1 is labeled a pseudogene. CDR3 size: 19 residues. This CDR3 reads CASSTPSQGHTRRTGELFF. The DNA of the CDR3 is TGTGCCAGCAGCACGCCCTCACAGGGACACACCCGAAGGACCGGGGAGCTGTTTTTT.

At least ten counts were recorded for this clonotype. The gene calls are TRBV3-1 and TRBJ2-3; D not certain. The V gene lost 1 base and the J gene lost 4 bases, with 9 bases spanning the gap. Germline V gene data show CDR1 as LGHDT and CDR2 as YNNKEL (reference sequence). The CDR3 covers 14 residues. The CDR3 reads CASSQGLSSDTQYF. CDR3 nucleotides: TGTGCCAGCAGCCAAGGGTTGAGCTCAGATACGCAGTATTTT.

This clonotype was seen more than once but under ten times. The CDR3 sequence: CASSSDRDREKLFF. CDR3 DNA: TGTGCCAGCAGCTCCGACAGGGATAGGGAAAAACTGTTTTTT. The gene calls are TRBV7-9 and TRBJ1-4; TRBD1 agrees at 7 bases. The trim removed 4 bases at V and 8 bases at J, leaving 7 bases unmatched. The CDR3 totals 14 residues. Germline V gives CDR1 SEHNR, CDR2 FQNEAQ (reference sequence).